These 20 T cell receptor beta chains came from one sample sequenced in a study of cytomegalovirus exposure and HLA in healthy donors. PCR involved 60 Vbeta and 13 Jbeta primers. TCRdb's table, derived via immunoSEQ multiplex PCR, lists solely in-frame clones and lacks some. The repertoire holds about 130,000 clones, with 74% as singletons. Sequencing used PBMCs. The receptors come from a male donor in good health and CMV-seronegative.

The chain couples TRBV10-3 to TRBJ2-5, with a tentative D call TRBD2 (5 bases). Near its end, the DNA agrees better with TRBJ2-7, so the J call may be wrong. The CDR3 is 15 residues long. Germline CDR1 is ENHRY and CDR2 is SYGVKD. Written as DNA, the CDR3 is TGTGCCATCAGTGAGTCGGGTGGAGGCCCCTACGAGCAGTACTTC. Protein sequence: CAISESGGGPYEQYF.

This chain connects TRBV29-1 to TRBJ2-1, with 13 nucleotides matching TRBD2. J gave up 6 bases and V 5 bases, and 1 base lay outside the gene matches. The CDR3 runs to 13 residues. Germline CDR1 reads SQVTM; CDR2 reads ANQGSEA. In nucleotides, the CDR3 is TGCAGCGTTTGGACTAGCGGGAGCAATGAGCAGTTCTTC. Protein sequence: CSVWTSGSNEQFF.

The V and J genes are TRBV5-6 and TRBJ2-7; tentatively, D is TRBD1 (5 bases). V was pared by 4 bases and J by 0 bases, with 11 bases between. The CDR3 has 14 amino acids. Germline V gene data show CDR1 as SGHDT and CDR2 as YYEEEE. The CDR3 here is CASSPQGHSYEQYF. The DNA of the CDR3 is TGTGCCAGCAGCCCTCAGGGTCACTCCTACGAGCAGTACTTC.

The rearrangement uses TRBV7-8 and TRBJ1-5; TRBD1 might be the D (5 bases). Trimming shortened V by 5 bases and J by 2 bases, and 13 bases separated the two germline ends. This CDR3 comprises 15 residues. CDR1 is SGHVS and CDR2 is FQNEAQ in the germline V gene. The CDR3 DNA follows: TGTGCCAGCAGCCCCCAGGGTGGGGGCAATCAGCCCCAGCATTTT. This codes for CASSPQGGGNQPQHF. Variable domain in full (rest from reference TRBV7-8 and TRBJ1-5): GAGVSQSPRYKVAKRGQDVALRCDPISGHVSLFWYQQALGQGPEFLTYFQNEAQLDKSGLPSDRFFAERPEGSVSTLKIQRTQQEDSAVYLCASSPQGGGNQPQHFGDGTRLSIL.

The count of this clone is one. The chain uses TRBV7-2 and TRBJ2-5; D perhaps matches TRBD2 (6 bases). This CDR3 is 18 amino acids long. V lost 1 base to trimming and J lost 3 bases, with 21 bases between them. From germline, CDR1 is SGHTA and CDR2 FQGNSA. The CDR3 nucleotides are TGTGCCAGCAGCTTAGAGGCTGGGGGTCGGGGGAGAAAAGAGACCCAGTACTTC. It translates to CASSLEAGGRGRKETQYF. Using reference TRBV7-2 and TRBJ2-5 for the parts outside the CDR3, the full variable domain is GAGVSQSPSNKVTEKGKDVELRCDPISGHTALYWYRQSLGQGLEFLIYFQGNSAPDKSGLPSDRFSAERTGGSVSTLTIQRTQQEDSAVYLCASSLEAGGRGRKETQYFGPGTRLLVL.

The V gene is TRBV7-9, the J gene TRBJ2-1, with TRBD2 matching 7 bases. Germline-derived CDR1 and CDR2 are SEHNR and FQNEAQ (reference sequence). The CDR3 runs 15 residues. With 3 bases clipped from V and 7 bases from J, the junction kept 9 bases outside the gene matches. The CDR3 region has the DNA TGTGCCAGCAGCTTGGATTGGGGAGGGAATAATGAGCAGTTCTTC. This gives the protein CASSLDWGGNNEQFF.

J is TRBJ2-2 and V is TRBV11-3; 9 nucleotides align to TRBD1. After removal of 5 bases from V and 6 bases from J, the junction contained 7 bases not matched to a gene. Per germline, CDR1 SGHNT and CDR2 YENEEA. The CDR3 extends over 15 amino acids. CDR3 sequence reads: CASSPGTGLAGELFF. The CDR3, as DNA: TGTGCCAGCAGCCCCGGGACAGGGTTAGCCGGGGAGCTGTTTTTT.

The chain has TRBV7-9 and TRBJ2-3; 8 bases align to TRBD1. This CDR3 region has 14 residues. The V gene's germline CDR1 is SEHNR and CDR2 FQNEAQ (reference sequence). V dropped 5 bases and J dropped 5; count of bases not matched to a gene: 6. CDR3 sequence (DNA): TGTGCCAGCAGCCGAGAGGGGACAGGAGATACGCAGTATTTT. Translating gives CASSREGTGDTQYF. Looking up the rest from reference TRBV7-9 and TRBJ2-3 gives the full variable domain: DTGVSQNPRHKITKRGQNVTFRCDPISEHNRLYWYRQTLGQGPEFLTYFQNEAQLEKSRLLSDRFSAERPKGSFSTLEIQRTEQGDSAMYLCASSREGTGDTQYFGPGTRLTVL.

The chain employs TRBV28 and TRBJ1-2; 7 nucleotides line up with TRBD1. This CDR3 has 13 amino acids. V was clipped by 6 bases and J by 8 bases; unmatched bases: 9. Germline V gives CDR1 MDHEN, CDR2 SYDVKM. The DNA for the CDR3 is TGTGCCAGCAGACAGGGGCTGGTGTGGGGCTACACCTTC. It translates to CASRQGLVWGYTF.

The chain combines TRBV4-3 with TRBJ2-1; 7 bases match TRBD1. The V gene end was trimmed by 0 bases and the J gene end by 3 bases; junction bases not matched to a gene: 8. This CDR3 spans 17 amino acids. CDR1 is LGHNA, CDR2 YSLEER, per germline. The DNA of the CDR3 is TGCGCCAGCAGCCAAGATAAAGAGACAGGGTACTACAATGAGCAGTTCTTC. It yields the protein CASSQDKETGYYNEQFF.

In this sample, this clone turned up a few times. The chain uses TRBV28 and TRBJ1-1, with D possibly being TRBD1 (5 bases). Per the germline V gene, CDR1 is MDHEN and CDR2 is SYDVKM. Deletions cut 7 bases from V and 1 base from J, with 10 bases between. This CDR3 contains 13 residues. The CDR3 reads CASTPTANTEAFF. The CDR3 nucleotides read TGTGCCAGCACCCCGACAGCGAACACTGAAGCTTTCTTT.

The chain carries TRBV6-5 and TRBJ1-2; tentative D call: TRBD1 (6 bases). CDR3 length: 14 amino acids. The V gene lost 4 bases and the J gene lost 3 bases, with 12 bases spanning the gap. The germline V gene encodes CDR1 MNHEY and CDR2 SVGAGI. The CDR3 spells CASSFGRGDYGYTF. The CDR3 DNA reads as TGTGCCAGCAGTTTTGGCAGGGGAGACTATGGCTACACCTTC.

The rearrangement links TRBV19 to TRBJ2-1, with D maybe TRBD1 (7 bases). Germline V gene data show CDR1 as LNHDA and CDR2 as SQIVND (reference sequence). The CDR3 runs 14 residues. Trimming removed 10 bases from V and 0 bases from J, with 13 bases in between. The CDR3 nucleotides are TGTGCCACCGGAGGGGGCCCCTCCTACAATGAGCAGTTCTTC. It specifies CATGGGPSYNEQFF.

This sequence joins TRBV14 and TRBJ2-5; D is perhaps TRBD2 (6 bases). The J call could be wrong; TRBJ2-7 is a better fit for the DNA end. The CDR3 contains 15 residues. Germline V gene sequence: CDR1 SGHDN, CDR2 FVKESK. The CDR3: CASSRGLQESYEQYF. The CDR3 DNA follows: TGTGCCAGCAGCCGTGGACTACAGGAGAGCTACGAGCAGTACTTC.

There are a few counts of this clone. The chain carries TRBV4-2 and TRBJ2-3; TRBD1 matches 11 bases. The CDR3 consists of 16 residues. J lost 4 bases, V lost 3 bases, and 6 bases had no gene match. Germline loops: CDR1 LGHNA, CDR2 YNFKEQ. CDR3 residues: CASSQTLGQGADTQYF. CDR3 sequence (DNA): TGTGCCAGCAGCCAGACCTTGGGACAGGGGGCAGATACGCAGTATTTT.

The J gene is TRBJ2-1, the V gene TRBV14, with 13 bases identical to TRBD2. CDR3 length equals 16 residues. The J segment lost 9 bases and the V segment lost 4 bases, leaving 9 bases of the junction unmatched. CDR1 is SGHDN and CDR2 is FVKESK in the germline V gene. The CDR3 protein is CASSRGLAGAPGEQFF. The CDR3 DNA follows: TGTGCCAGCAGCCGTGGACTAGCGGGAGCTCCGGGTGAGCAGTTCTTC.

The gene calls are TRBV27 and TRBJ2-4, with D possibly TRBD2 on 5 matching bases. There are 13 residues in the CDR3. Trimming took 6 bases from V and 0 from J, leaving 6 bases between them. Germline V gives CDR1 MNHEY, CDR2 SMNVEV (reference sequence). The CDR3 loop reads CASSGLAKNIQYF. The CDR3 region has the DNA TGTGCCAGCAGCGGACTAGCCAAAAACATTCAGTACTTC.

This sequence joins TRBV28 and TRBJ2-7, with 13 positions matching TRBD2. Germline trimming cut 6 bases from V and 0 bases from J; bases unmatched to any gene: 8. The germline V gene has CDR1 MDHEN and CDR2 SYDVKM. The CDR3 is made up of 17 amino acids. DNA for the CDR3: TGTGCCAGCAGCCCCGGACTAGCGGGGGCTTTCTCCTACGAGCAGTACTTC. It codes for CASSPGLAGAFSYEQYF.

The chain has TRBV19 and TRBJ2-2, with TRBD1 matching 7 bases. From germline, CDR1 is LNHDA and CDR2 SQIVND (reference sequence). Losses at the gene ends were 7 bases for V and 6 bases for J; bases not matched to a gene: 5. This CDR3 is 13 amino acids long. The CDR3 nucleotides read TGTGCCAGTACACAGGGGCTGGCCGGGGAGCTGTTTTTT. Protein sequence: CASTQGLAGELFF. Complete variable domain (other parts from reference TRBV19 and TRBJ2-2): DGGITQSPKYLFRKEGQNVTLSCEQNLNHDAMYWYRQDPGQGLRLIYYSQIVNDFQKGDIAEGYSVSREKKESFPLTVTSAQKNPTAFYLCASTQGLAGELFFGEGSRLTVL.

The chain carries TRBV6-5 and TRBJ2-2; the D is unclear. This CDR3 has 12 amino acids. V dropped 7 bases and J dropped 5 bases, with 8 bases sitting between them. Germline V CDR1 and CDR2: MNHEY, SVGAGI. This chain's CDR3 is CASTPRTGELFF. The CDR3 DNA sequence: TGTGCCAGCACCCCGCGAACCGGGGAGCTGTTTTTT.